This TCR beta chain was sequenced during a study of monozygotic twins with inflammatory bowel disease. Study-level findings and limits: Twin concordance left repertoire similarity unchanged, with limited power a possible explanation for this lack of difference. IBD patients share fewer clonotypes with other people than healthy twins do, especially with disease activity.

In the case of this clonotype: The antigen is unknown.

The CDR3 has 13 residues. The germline V gene has CDR1 DFQATT and CDR2 SNEGSKA (reference sequence). Two nested PCRs, of 16 and 9 cycles, processed TCRalpha and TCRbeta cDNA. TCRdb processed the 5' RACE reads again and assigns one entry to each CDR3 protein, with no DNA. This repertoire comprises nearly 450,000 distinct CDR3 sequences; its ten largest clones make up roughly 2.2%. The source material was blood. The chain links TRBV20-1 to TRBJ2-1; TCRdb's D call, TRBD1, is unchecked because there is no DNA. The receptor comes from a human donor with ulcerative colitis or Crohn's disease, or a healthy co-twin of an affected twin (not recorded which). CDR3 in amino acids: CSAPGLVEGEQFF.